This T cell receptor (beta chain) was captured by sequencing in a study of T cells in Graves' hyperthyroidism and ophthalmopathy. Overall study results and limits: Ophthalmopathy, as predicted by the model, came a median approximately 5.9 months after the prediction.

RNA transcripts served as the template for amplifying TCR beta CDR3 regions. The HTBI primer set drove a first-round RT-PCR of the TCR CDR3. TCRdb independently ran MiXCR on the multiplex PCR reads; one entry per CDR3 protein. Counted here are hundreds of thousands of distinct CDR3 sequences, approximately 23% occurring once; the ten biggest clones make up around 54%. Comments on this clonotype: Its specificity is not known.

The V gene end was trimmed by 3 bases and the J gene end by 1 base; junction bases not matched to a gene: 6. This CDR3 has 17 residues. From germline, CDR1 is LNHDA and CDR2 SQIVND (reference sequence). V is TRBV19 and J is TRBJ1-1, with TRBD1 matching 12 bases. The sequence was obtained from a woman aged 65 to 85 with Graves' ophthalmopathy. Sequenced sample: blood. The CDR3 here is CASSIPGQGAPNTEAFF. The CDR3 DNA sequence: TGTGCCAGTAGTATCCCGGGACAGGGGGCACCGAACACTGAAGCTTTCTTT.